Presented here are 12 T cell receptor beta chains from one specimen sequenced in a study of PD-1 blockade in classical Hodgkin lymphoma (TCRdb year 2020). Library creation used the immunoSEQ multiplex PCR assay. Drawn from immuneACCESS, this table holds only the in-frame rearrangements with V and J called that TCRdb kept. Clones are partly lost; checked studies trace under half to an unresolved V gene and leave the rest unexplained. The sample data list about 40,000 clones, and over 80% of these were observed just once. Together, the top ten hold approximately 9.1% of the sample. In the paper's terms, the time point label means: cycle 1 day 1 (C1D1), immediately before nivolumab initiation. Every trial patient had relapsed following autologous stem cell transplantation, and prior brentuximab vedotin exposure was what differed among cohorts A, B and C. The sample consisted of peripheral blood mononuclear cells (PBMCs), taken at baseline. These receptors were taken from a human donor with classical Hodgkin lymphoma.

V is TRBV5-1 and J is TRBJ2-1; maybe TRBD1 (6 bases). The CDR3 has 13 residues. The germline V and J ends were trimmed by 3 bases and 5 bases, with 9 bases remaining between them. Germline CDR1 and CDR2: SGHRS and YFSETQ. Here the CDR3 DNA reads TGCGCCAGCAGCTCGGGACAAAACAATGAGCAGTTCTTC. Translation: CASSSGQNNEQFF.

CDR3 in amino acids: CAWSRFFRDRRNTGELFF. The DNA for the CDR3 is TGTGCCTGGAGCCGCTTCTTCCGGGACAGGCGGAACACCGGGGAGCTGTTTTTT. The rearrangement links TRBV30 to TRBJ2-2; 8 bases are a match to TRBD1. Germline CDR1 is GTSNPN and CDR2 is SVGIG (reference sequence). The J segment lost 1 base and the V segment lost 3 bases, leaving 13 bases of the junction unmatched. There are 18 residues in the CDR3.

V is TRBV5-8 and J is TRBJ2-1; TRBD2 matches at 14 bases. Germline CDR1 is SGHTS and CDR2 is YDEGEE. The CDR3 sequence is 16 residues long. Trimming took 5 bases from V and 7 from J; bases not matched to a gene: 8. The CDR3 sequence is CASRRRLAGGQNEQFF. The CDR3, as DNA: TGTGCCAGCAGACGCCGACTAGCGGGAGGGCAAAATGAGCAGTTCTTC. Drawing the rest from reference TRBV5-8 and TRBJ2-1, the complete variable domain is EAGVTQSPTHLIKTRGQQATLRCSPISGHTSVYWYQQALGLGLQFLLWYDEGEERNRGNFPPRFSGRQFPNYSSELNVNALELEDSALYLCASRRRLAGGQNEQFFGPGTRLTVL.

The V gene is TRBV19, the J gene TRBJ1-2; D possibly corresponds to TRBD1 (6 bases). Germline V CDR1 and CDR2: LNHDA, SQIVND (reference sequence). This CDR3 is 17 amino acids long. Trimming stripped 6 bases from V and 0 bases from J, with 20 bases between. CDR3 sequence (DNA): TGTGCCAGTAGCAACCTTTTGGGGGCAGGAGCTAACTATGGCTACACCTTC. Protein product: CASSNLLGAGANYGYTF.

V gene TRBV6-6 combines with J gene TRBJ2-1; 9 positions agree with TRBD1. Germline values: CDR1 MNHNY, CDR2 SVGAGI (reference sequence). The CDR3 totals 14 residues. With V trimmed by 8 bases and J by 3 bases, 5 bases remained unmatched. The CDR3 DNA reads as TGTGCCAGCGGCCGGGACAGGGTCTACAATGAGCAGTTCTTC. This encodes CASGRDRVYNEQFF.

The gene calls are TRBV6-6 and TRBJ2-1; D is perhaps TRBD1 (6 bases). Between the trimmed V and J ends, which lost 5 bases and 2 bases, there was a span of 13 bases. Germline V lookup: CDR1 MNHNY, CDR2 SVGAGI (reference sequence). The CDR3 is 15 amino acids. The CDR3 nucleotides are TGTGCCAGCAGTCTCACAGGGTATGCCTACAATGAGCAGTTCTTC. Translating gives CASSLTGYAYNEQFF.

The rearrangement links TRBV11-2 to TRBJ2-7, with D unclear. The V gene's germline CDR1 is SGHAT and CDR2 FQNNGV. Trimming stripped 4 bases from V and 0 bases from J, with 4 bases between. The CDR3 sequence is 12 residues long. CDR3 DNA sequence: TGTGCCAGCAGCTCATACTCCTACGAGCAGTACTTC. It encodes CASSSYSYEQYF.

This sequence joins TRBV6-5 and TRBJ2-7; D is possibly TRBD1 or TRBD2 (5 bases each). V lost 5 bases to trimming and J lost 2 bases, with 16 bases between them. Germline assignment: CDR1 MNHEY and CDR2 SVGAGI. This CDR3 contains 15 residues. The CDR3: CASSTHRDGTYEQYF. The DNA for the CDR3 is TGTGCCAGCAGTACGCACCGGGACGGGACCTACGAGCAGTACTTC.

The J gene is TRBJ2-1, the V gene TRBV4-2; D gene uncertain. The germline V and J ends were trimmed by 0 bases and 0 bases, with 6 bases remaining between them. In germline, CDR1 is LGHNA, CDR2 YNFKEQ. The CDR3 is 15 amino acids. The CDR3 bases are TGTGCCAGCAGCCAAGATGGATCCTCCTACAATGAGCAGTTCTTC. Amino acid sequence: CASSQDGSSYNEQFF.

This chain links TRBV6-5 with TRBJ1-2; 7 bases line up with TRBD1. Germline V gives CDR1 MNHEY, CDR2 SVGAGI. Trimming cost V 4 bases and J 5 bases; bases outside gene matches: 4. This CDR3 has 13 amino acids. CDR3 sequence (DNA): TGTGCCAGCAGTTCGGGGGACAGTTATGGCTACACCTTC. It specifies CASSSGDSYGYTF.

J is TRBJ2-6 and V is TRBV28; perhaps TRBD2 as D (5 bases). The CDR3 is 14 residues long. Germline CDR1 is MDHEN and CDR2 is SYDVKM. V lost 4 bases to trimming and J lost 4 bases, with 8 bases between them. The CDR3 DNA reads as TGTGCCAGCAGTTCCCCGGGGGGGGCCAACGTCCTGACTTTC. As protein: CASSSPGGANVLTF.

The chain carries TRBV7-2 and TRBJ1-5; a possible D gene is TRBD1 (5 bases). V lost 2 bases and J 6 bases, leaving 14 bases between the germline ends. Germline V gives CDR1 SGHTA, CDR2 FQGNSA. The CDR3 totals 15 residues. The CDR3 is CASSLRGGETQPQHF. The CDR3 DNA is TGTGCCAGCAGCTTAAGGGGAGGGGAGACTCAGCCCCAGCATTTT.